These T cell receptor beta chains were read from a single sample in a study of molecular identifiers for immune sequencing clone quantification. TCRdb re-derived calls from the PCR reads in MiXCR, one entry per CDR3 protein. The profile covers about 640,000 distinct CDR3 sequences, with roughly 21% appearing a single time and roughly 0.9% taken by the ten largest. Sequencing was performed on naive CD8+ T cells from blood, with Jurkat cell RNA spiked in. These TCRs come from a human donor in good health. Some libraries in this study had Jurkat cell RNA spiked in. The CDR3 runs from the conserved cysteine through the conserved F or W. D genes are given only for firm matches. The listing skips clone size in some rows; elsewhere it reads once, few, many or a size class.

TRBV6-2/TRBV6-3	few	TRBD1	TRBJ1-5	CASSPGTGAIYSNQPQHF	TGTGCCAGCAGCCCCGGGACAGGGGCCATTTATAGCAATCAGCCCCAGCATTTT
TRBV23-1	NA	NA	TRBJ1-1	CASSHLGEGSPEAFF	TGCGCCAGCAGCCACCTCGGTGAGGGGTCCCCTGAAGCTTTCTTT
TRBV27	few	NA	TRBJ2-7	CASSPIRYLEQYF	TGTGCCAGCAGTCCTATCCGGTATCTCGAGCAGTACTTC
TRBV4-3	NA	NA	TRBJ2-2	CASSQDRVIQITGELFF	TGCGCCAGCAGCCAAGATAGGGTCATACAGATCACCGGGGAGCTGTTTTTT
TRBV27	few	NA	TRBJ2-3	CASSLSIPAALDTQYF	TGTGCCAGCAGTTTATCGATCCCGGCGGCCCTGGATACGCAGTATTTT
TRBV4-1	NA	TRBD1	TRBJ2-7	CASSQELTGNNEQCF	TGCGCCAGCAGCCAAGAACTGACAGGGAACAACGAGCAGTGCTTC
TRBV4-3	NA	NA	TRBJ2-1	CASSQDEGPSSYNEQFF	TGCGCCAGCAGCCAAGATGAGGGGCCAAGCTCCTACAATGAGCAGTTCTTC
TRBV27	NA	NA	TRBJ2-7	CASSPTPGGYSSPRAGFSYGQYF	TGTGCCAGCAGCCCCACCCCCGGAGGGTATTCGTCCCCGCGAGCGGGCTTTTCCTACGGGCAGTACTTC
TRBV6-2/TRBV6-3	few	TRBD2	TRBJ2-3	CASSYGLAYADTQYF	TGTGCCAGCAGTTACGGACTAGCGTACGCAGATACGCAGTATTTT
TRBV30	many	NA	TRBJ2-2	CAGPAGAGELFF	TGTGCCGGCCCAGCGGGCGCCGGGGAGCTGTTTTTT
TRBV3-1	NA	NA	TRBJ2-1	CASSQDHGSYPYNEQFF	TGTGCCAGCAGCCAAGATCATGGATCATATCCCTACAATGAGCAGTTCTTC
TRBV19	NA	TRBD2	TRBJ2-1	CASFGGAGDDEQFF	TGTGCCTCGTTCGGGGGGGCCGGAGACGATGAGCAGTTCTTC
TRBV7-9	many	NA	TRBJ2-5	CASSKLAPETQYF	TGTGCCAGCAGCAAACTAGCTCCAGAGACCCAGTACTTC
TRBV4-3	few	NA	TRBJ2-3	CASSQEGRADTQYF	TGCGCCAGCAGCCAAGAAGGCCGCGCAGATACGCAGTATTTT
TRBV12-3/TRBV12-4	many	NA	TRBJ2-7	CASRATGSYEQYF	TGTGCCAGCAGAGCTACAGGGAGTTACGAGCAGTACTTC
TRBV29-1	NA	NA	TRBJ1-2	CSVGIRGFGGYTF	TGCAGCGTGGGGATCAGGGGATTTGGGGGCTACACCTTC
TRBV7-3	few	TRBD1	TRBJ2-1	CASSLGPGGNEQFF	TGTGCCAGCAGCCTGGGACCAGGGGGCAATGAGCAGTTCTTC